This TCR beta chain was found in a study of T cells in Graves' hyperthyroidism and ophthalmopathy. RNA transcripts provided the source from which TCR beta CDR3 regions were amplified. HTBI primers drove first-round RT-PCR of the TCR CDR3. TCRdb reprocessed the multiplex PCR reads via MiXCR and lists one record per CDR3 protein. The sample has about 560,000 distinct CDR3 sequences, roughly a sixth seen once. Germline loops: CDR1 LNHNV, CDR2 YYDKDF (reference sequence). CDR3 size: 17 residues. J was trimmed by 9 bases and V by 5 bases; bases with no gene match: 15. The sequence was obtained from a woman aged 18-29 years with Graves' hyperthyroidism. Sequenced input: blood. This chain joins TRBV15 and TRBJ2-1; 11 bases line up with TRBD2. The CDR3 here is CATSPYVTSGTDGEQFF. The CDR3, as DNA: TGTGCCACCAGCCCGTACGTGACTAGCGGGACCGACGGTGAGCAGTTCTTC.